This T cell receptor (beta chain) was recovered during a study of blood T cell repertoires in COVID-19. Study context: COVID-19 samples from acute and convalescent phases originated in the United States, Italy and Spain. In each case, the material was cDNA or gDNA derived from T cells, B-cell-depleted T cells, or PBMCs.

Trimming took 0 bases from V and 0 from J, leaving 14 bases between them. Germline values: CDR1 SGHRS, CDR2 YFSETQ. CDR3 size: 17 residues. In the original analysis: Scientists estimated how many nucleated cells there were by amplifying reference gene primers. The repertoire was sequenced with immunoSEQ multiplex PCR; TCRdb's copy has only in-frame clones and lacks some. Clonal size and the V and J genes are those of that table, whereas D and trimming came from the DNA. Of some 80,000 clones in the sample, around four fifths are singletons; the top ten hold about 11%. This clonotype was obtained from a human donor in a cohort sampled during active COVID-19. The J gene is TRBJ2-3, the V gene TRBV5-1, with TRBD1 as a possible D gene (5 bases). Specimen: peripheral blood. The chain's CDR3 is CASSLEGAISSTDTQYF. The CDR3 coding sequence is TGCGCCAGCAGCTTGGAAGGGGCCATTTCTAGCACAGATACGCAGTATTTT.